A selection of T cell receptor beta chains follows, all from one sample in a study of Graves' ophthalmopathy and Graves' hyperthyroidism. One entry per CDR3 protein results from TCRdb running MiXCR on the multiplex PCR reads. In the table there are 300,000 to 350,000 distinct CDR3 sequences, roughly a sixth of which are singletons. The sequenced sample was peripheral blood. The receptors derive from an adult man with Graves' ophthalmopathy. Both conserved end residues are part of each CDR3. The D gene is left open where the match is weak. Part of the rows lack a size; the others show once, few, many or a class for expanded clones.

CDR3 length	J gene	V gene	D gene	clone size	CDR3 protein	CDR3 DNA
15	TRBJ1-1	TRBV4-1	TRBD1	many	CASSSGQGGNTEAFF	TGCGCCAGCAGCTCCGGACAGGGAGGGAACACTGAAGCTTTCTTT
16	TRBJ1-5	TRBV6-2/TRBV6-3	NA	many	CASSEEGHDSNQPQHF	TGTGCCAGCAGCGAAGAAGGACACGATTCCAATCAGCCCCAGCATTTT
13	TRBJ2-2	TRBV15	NA	many	CATESRGTGELFF	TGTGCCACAGAGAGTCGGGGCACCGGGGAGCTGTTTTTT
15	TRBJ2-7	TRBV15	TRBD2	many	CATSSRTSGIYEQYF	TGTGCCACCAGCAGTCGAACTAGCGGGATCTACGAGCAGTACTTC
14	TRBJ2-7	TRBV7-2	NA	many	CASSLGRSSYEQYF	TGTGCCAGCAGCTTAGGACGAAGCTCCTACGAGCAGTACTTC
14	TRBJ2-5	TRBV6-1	TRBD2	few	CASSPGLVKETQYF	TGTGCCAGCAGCCCGGGACTAGTAAAAGAGACCCAGTACTTC
15	TRBJ2-7	TRBV29-1	NA	many	CSVEDSQGSSLEQYF	TGCAGCGTTGAAGATTCCCAGGGCAGCTCCCTCGAGCAGTACTTC
15	TRBJ2-2	TRBV6-5	TRBD2	many	CASSYTSGSGGELFF	TGTGCCAGCAGTTACACTAGCGGGAGTGGTGGGGAGCTGTTTTTT
14	TRBJ1-2	TRBV5-1	TRBD1	many	CASSRGTVNYGYTF	TGCGCCAGCAGCAGGGGGACAGTTAACTATGGCTACACCTTC
14	TRBJ1-5	TRBV19	TRBD1	many	CASRQTGNNQPQHF	TGTGCCAGTAGGCAGACAGGGAACAATCAGCCCCAGCATTTT
15	TRBJ1-2	TRBV9	NA	many	CASSAEGFSNYGYTF	TGTGCCAGCAGCGCAGAGGGATTTTCTAACTATGGCTACACCTTC
15	TRBJ1-1	TRBV12-3/TRBV12-4	NA	many	CASTIGPIANTEAFF	TGTGCCAGCACCATCGGCCCGATCGCGAACACTGAAGCTTTCTTT
16	TRBJ1-1	TRBV19	TRBD1	many	CASTTHPGQGDTEAFF	TGTGCCAGTACCACCCACCCGGGGCAGGGGGACACTGAAGCTTTCTTT
13	TRBJ1-1	TRBV12-3/TRBV12-4	NA	many	CASSWQGNTEAFF	TGTGCCAGCAGCTGGCAGGGGAACACTGAAGCTTTCTTT
14	TRBJ1-1	TRBV19	TRBD1	many	CASNHRGLITEAFF	TGTGCCAGTAACCACAGGGGGTTGATCACTGAAGCTTTCTTT
15	TRBJ2-7	TRBV27	TRBD2	many	CASSTLTSGPYEQYF	TGTGCCAGCAGTACTCTAACTAGCGGGCCTTACGAGCAGTACTTC
15	TRBJ2-5	TRBV27	NA	many	CASSPRVGVQESQYF	TGTGCCAGCAGTCCCCGGGTGGGGGTACAAGAATCCCAGTACTTC
14	TRBJ1-1	TRBV28	NA	NA	CASSLIGTGSKAFF	TGTGCCAGCAGTTTAATCGGCACAGGGTCTAAGGCTTTCTTT
15	TRBJ1-5	TRBV12-3/TRBV12-4	NA	many	CASSLGGVRNQPQHF	TGTGCCAGCAGTTTGGGAGGGGTACGCAATCAGCCCCAGCATTTT
14	TRBJ1-6	TRBV11-2	NA	NA	CASSLRDTYSPLHF	TGTGCCAGCAGCTTAAGGGACACCTATTCACCCCTCCACTTT